The clone carrying this T cell receptor (beta chain) was detected once. What it recognizes is unknown. These data come from a study of T cell responses to AZD1222 COVID-19 vaccine. Study-level points and caveats: Every sample of the repertoires postdated the peak T cell response. Recipients of AZD1222 seropositive at baseline numbered only five or six. Donor demographics were predominantly white British with a female majority; clonal diversity may be underestimated.

Profiled with immunoSEQ multiplex PCR; TCRdb holds only in-frame clones, not every one. Here the sample spans 150,000 or so clones, about 90% being singletons. The V end was cut by 4 bases, the J end by 4 bases, with 14 bases between. The CDR3 covers 14 residues. Germline V lookup: CDR1 SGHRS, CDR2 YFSETQ. The chain has TRBV5-1 and TRBJ1-2; possible D gene TRBD1, 5 bases. This sequence originates from an adult who received the AZD1222 COVID-19 vaccine. Sequences were derived from peripheral blood, sampled 28 days after the second AZD1222 dose. Here the CDR3 DNA reads TGCGCCAGCAGCCCCCGGGCCAGGGCCTATGGCTACACCTTC. This gives the protein CASSPRARAYGYTF.